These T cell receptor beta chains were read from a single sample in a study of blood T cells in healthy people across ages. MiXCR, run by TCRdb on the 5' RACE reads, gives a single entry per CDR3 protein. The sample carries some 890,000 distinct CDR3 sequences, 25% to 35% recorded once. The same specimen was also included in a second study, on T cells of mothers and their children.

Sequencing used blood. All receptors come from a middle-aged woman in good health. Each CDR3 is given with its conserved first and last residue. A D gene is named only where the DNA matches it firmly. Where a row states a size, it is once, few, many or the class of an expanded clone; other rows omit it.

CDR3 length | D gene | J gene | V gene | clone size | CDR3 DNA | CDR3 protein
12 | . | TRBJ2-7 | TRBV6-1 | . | TGTGCATCTGAGACAGGTGCCTACGAACAGTACTTC | CASETGAYEQYF
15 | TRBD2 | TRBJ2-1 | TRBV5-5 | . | TGTGCCAGCACCCGACCGACTAGCGTCTACAATGAGCAGTTCTTC | CASTRPTSVYNEQFF
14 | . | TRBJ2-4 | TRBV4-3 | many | TGCGCCAGCAGCCAAGTAGGACAGCCAAACATTCAGTACTTC | CASSQVGQPNIQYF
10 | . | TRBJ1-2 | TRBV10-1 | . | TGCACCAGCGGCGGCGGAGGCTACACCTTC | CTSGGGGYTF
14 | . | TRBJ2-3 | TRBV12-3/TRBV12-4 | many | TGTGCCAGCAGTTTTCAGGGGCCCACAGATACGCAGTATTTT | CASSFQGPTDTQYF
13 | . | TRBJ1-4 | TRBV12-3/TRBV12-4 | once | TGTGCCAGCACCCTAGGCAGATTGGAAAAACTGTTTTTT | CASTLGRLEKLFF
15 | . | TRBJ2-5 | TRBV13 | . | TGTGCCAGCAGCTCCCCCTCATTCCCCAAAGAGACCCAGTACTTC | CASSSPSFPKETQYF
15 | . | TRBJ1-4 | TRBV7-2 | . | TGTGCCAGCAGCGCCCGAGTGGGGTATGCTGAAAAACTGTTTTTT | CASSARVGYAEKLFF
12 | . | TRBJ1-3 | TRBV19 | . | TGTGCCTCCGGGCTCTCTGGAAACACCATATATTTT | CASGLSGNTIYF
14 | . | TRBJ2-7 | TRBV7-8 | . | TGTGCCAGCAGCTGGGAGGCAGTGAGCTACGAGCAGTACTTC | CASSWEAVSYEQYF
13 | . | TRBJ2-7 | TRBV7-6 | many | TGTGCCAGCAGCTTAGAGACCTTAGGTGAGCAGTACTTC | CASSLETLGEQYF
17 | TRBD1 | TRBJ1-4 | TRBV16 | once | TGTGCCAGCAGCCAATGGTGGCCGGGACAGTTGCATGAAAAACTGTTTTTT | CASSQWWPGQLHEKLFF
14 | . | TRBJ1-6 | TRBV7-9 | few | TGTGCCAGCAGCCATCAGGGCAATAATTCACCCCTCCACTTT | CASSHQGNNSPLHF
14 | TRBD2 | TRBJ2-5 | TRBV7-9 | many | TGTGCCAGCAGCCCCGGACTAGCGTGGGAGACCCAGTACTTC | CASSPGLAWETQYF
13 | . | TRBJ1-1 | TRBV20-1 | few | TGCAGTGCTGTTGCCCCTACTAGCACTGAAGCTTTCTTT | CSAVAPTSTEAFF
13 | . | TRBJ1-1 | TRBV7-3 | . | TGTGCCAGCAGCTTATATGTTGATACTGAAGCTTTCTTT | CASSLYVDTEAFF
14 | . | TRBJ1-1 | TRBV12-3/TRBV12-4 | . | TGTGCCAGCAGTTTAGCCCGACAGAACACTGAAGCTTTCTTT | CASSLARQNTEAFF
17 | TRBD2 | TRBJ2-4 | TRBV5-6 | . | TGTGCCAGCAGCTTGGGAGCGGGGGGGATAGCCAAAAACATTCAGTACTTC | CASSLGAGGIAKNIQYF
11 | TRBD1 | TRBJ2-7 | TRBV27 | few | TGTGCCAGCGGACAGGGGAACGAGCAGTACTTC | CASGQGNEQYF
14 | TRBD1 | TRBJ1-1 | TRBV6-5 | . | TGTGCCAGCACCGCCGACAGGGTGATGCCTGAAGCTTTCTTT | CASTADRVMPEAFF
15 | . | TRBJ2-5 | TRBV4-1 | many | TGCGCCAGCAGCCAAGTGGGGGAACCACAAGAGACCCAGTACTTC | CASSQVGEPQETQYF
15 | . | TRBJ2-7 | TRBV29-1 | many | TGCAGCGTTGAAAAGGAGGGGGCGGCACAATACGAGCAGTACTTC | CSVEKEGAAQYEQYF
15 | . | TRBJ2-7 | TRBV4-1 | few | TGCGCCAGCAGCCAAGATCCCAACAGTGTCTACGAGCAGTACTTC | CASSQDPNSVYEQYF
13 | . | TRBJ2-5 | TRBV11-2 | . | TGTGCCAGCAGCTTAGAGGGGATCTACGAGCGGTACTTC | CASSLEGIYERYF
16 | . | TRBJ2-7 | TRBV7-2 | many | TGTGCCAGCAGCCCGTGGGTGGGGCCGGCCTCCTACGAGCAGTACTTC | CASSPWVGPASYEQYF
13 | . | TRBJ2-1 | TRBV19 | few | TGTGCCAGTAGCCCTCGGGCGCTCGGAGAGCAGTTCTTC | CASSPRALGEQFF
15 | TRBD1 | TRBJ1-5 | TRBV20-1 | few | TGCAGTGCCGGCCGGGACAGGGGGAGCAATCAGCCCCAGCATTTT | CSAGRDRGSNQPQHF
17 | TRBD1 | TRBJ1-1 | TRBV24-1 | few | TGTGCCACCAGTGACCGGGGACAGATCCGGGGCCACACTGAAGCTTTCTTT | CATSDRGQIRGHTEAFF
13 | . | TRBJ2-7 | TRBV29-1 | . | TGCAGCGGAAGGGAGACGGATGCCTACGAGCAGTACTTC | CSGRETDAYEQYF
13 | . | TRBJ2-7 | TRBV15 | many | TGTGCCACCAGCAGAGACGCCCCCACAGAGCAGTACTTC | CATSRDAPTEQYF
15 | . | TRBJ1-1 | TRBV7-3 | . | TGTGCCAGCAGCCTTACAAACGGGGGCTCCACTGAAGCTTTCTTT | CASSLTNGGSTEAFF
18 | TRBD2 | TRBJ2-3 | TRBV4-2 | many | TGTGCCAGCAGCCAAGACTCAGCGGGCGGGAGTTCCACAGATACGCAGTATTTT | CASSQDSAGGSSTDTQYF
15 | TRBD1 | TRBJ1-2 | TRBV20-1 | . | TGCAGTGCTATACAAGCTTCGGACAGGGTGCATGGCTACACCTTC | CSAIQASDRVHGYTF
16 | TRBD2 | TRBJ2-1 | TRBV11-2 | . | TGTGCCAGCAGCTTAGTAGGACTAGCGGGGGATGCTGAGCAGTTCTTC | CASSLVGLAGDAEQFF
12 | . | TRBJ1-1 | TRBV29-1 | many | TGCAGCAGTAGACCCGAGAACACTGAAGCTTTCTTT | CSSRPENTEAFF
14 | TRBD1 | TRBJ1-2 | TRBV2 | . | TGTGCCAGCAGCCGCCAGGGGGGAGGCGATGGCTACACCTTC | CASSRQGGGDGYTF
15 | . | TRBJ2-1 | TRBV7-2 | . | TGTGCCAGCAGAGGGGGACCTAGAGTCTACAATGAGCAGTTCTTC | CASRGGPRVYNEQFF
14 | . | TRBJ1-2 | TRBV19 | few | TGTGCCAGTATACCGGGGCCAGCTAACTATGGCTACACCTTC | CASIPGPANYGYTF
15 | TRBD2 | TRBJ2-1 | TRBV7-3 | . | TGTGCCAGCAGCTCGATGGGCGGGGGGAAGAATGAGCAGTTCTTC | CASSSMGGGKNEQFF
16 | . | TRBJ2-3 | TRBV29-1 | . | TGCAGCGTTGAACCTGCAGAGGGTGGGAGCACAGATACGCAGTATTTT | CSVEPAEGGSTDTQYF
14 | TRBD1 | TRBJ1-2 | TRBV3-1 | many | TGTGCCAGCAGCCTTCCCGGGACAGCCTATGGCTACACCTTC | CASSLPGTAYGYTF
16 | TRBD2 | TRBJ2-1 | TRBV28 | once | TGTGCCAGCAGTTCCCTCCTAGCGGGGGGGCCAAATGAGCAGTTCTTC | CASSSLLAGGPNEQFF
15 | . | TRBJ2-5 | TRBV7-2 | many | TGTGCCAGCAGCTTAATAACGGGGGGCGTAGAGACCCAGTACTTC | CASSLITGGVETQYF
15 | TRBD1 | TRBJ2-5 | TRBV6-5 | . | TGTGCCAGCAGTGAGGACAGGAATCGTGACGAGACCCAGTACTTC | CASSEDRNRDETQYF
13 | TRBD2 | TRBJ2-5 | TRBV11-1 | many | TGTGCCAGCAGCCCCGGACTAGATGAGACCCAGTACTTC | CASSPGLDETQYF
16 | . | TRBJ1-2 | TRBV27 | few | TGTGCCAGCAGTCCCGGCGATGGCAGGGGCTTGTATGGCTACACCTTC | CASSPGDGRGLYGYTF
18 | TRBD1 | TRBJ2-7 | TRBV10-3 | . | TGTGCCATCAGTGGATTAGCCGGACAGGGGGGGAACTCCTACGAGCAGTACTTC | CAISGLAGQGGNSYEQYF
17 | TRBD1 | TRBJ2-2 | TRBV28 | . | TGTGCCAGCAGCCCTAATGACAGGGGCCGGGGCACCGGGGAGCTGTTTTTT | CASSPNDRGRGTGELFF
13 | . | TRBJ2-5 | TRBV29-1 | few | TGCAGCGTTGGTATAGGGGCGGCGGAGACCCAGTACTTC | CSVGIGAAETQYF
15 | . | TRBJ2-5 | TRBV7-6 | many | TGTGCCAGCAGCTCCGAGAGACAGACCCAAGAGACCCAGTACTTC | CASSSERQTQETQYF
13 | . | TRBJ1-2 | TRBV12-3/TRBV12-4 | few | TGTGCCAGCAGTTTCTTACGGAGCTATGGCTACACCTTC | CASSFLRSYGYTF
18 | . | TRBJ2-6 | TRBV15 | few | TGTGCCACCAGCAGAGATTACGGGTATGACACTGGGGCCAACGTCCTGACTTTC | CATSRDYGYDTGANVLTF
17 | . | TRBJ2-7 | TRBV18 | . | TGTGCCAGCTCACTGACCACCCCTACCGGGGGATCCTACGAGCAGTACTTC | CASSLTTPTGGSYEQYF
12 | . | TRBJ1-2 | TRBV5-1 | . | TGCGCCGGCAGCTTCAAAGACTATGGCTACACCTTC | CAGSFKDYGYTF
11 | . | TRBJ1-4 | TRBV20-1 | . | TGCAGTGCTAGAAAGGGTGAAAAACTGTTTTTT | CSARKGEKLFF
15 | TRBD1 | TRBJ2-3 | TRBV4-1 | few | TGCGCCAGCAGCCGAAACCGGGACAGGGATGAAAAACTGTATTTT | CASSRNRDRDEKLYF
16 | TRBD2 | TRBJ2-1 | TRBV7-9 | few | TGTGCCAGCAGCTTGGACCCGGGGGGGAGAAACAATGAGCAGTTCTTC | CASSLDPGGRNNEQFF
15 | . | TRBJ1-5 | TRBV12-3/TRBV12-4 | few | TGTGCCAGCAGACGGGACACCTTTTTTAATCAGCCCCAGCATTTT | CASRRDTFFNQPQHF
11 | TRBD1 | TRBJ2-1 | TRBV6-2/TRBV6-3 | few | TGTGCCACCGGACAGGGGGCCATGCAGTTCTTC | CATGQGAMQFF